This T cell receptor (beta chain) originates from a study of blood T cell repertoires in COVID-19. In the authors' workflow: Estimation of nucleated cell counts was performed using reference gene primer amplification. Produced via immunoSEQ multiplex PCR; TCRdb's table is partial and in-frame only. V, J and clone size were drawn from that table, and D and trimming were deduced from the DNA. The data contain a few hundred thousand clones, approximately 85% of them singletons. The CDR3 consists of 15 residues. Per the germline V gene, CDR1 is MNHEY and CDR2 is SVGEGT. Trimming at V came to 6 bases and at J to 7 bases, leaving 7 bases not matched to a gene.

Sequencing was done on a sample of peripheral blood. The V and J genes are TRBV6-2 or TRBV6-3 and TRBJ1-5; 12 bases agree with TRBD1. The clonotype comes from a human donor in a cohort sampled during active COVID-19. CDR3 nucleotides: TGTGCCAGCAGCCTGGGACAGGGGGCTCGGCAGCCCCAGCATTTT. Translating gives CASSLGQGARQPQHF.